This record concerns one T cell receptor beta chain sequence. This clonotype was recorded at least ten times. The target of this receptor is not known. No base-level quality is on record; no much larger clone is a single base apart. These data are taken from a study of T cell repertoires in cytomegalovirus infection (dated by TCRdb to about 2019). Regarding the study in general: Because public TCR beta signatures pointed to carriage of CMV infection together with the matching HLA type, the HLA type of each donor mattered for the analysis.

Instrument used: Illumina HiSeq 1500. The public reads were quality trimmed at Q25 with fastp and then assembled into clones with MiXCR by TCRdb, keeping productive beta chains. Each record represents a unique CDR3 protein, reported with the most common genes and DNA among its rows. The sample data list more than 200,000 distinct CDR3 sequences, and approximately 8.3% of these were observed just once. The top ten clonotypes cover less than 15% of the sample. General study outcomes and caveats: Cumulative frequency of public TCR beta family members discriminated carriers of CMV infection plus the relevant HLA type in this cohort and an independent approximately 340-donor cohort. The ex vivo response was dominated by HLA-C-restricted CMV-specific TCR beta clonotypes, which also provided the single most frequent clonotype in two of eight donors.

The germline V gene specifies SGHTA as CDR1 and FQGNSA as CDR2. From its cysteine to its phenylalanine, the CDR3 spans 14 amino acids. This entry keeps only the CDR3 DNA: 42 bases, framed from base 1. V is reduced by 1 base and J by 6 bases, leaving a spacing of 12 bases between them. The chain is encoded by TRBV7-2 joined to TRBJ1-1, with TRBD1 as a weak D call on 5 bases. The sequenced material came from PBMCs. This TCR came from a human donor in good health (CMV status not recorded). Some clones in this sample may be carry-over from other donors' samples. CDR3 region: CASSLDFLGAEAFF. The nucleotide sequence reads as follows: TGTGCCAGCAGCTTAGACTTTTTAGGGGCTGAAGCTTTCTTT.